Given below is one TCR beta chain in context. Its antigen is not known. V was shortened by 2 bases and J by 9 bases, with 15 bases between the two germline ends. This CDR3 is built from 15 residues. Germline V gene data show CDR1 as SGHRS and CDR2 as YFSETQ. Measured with immunoSEQ multiplex PCR; TCRdb has only the in-frame clones, and not every one. The table lists 80,000 to 95,000 clones, about 76% of them singletons, with more than 4.5% in the top ten. PBMCs were cryopreserved, and around 1.9 micrograms of genomic DNA from them went into TCR beta libraries. This specimen comes from a study of cytotoxic CD8 clonotypes in ibrutinib-treated CLL. Study-level findings and limits: The study found clonality rose at ibrutinib response, then fell toward baseline at progression. Higher circulating CD8+ T-cell counts strongly accompanied higher baseline clonality, above age-matched healthy donors.

The source material was PBMCs, sampled after 12 months of ibrutinib treatment. This receptor was identified in a human donor with chronic lymphocytic leukemia. The rearrangement links TRBV5-1 to TRBJ1-6; D remains ambiguous. This CDR3 reads CASSFGVSDSSPLHF. For the CDR3, the DNA is TGCGCCAGCAGCTTTGGGGTCAGCGACTCTTCACCCCTCCACTTT.